This T cell receptor beta chain was captured in a study of T cell responses to AZD1222 COVID-19 vaccine. In the study overall: Combined were second doses at about 4 or about 12 weeks.

Only in-frame clones appear in the TCRdb table, and some are missing; sequencing was by immunoSEQ multiplex PCR. The table has 120,000 to 150,000 clones, about 90% seen once; the top ten hold about 4.6%. Whole-study findings and limits: Vaccine-related CD4 TCRs covered spike, predominating at 160-218 and 743-854.

With respect to this clone: As yet, its antigen is unknown.

This CDR3 contains 13 residues. Germline CDR1 SGHTA, CDR2 FQGNSA. Trimming took off 3 bases at V and 3 bases at J, with 8 bases between the two ends. Sequences were derived from peripheral blood, sampled on day 0 of AZD1222 vaccination. This TCR was sampled from an adult in good health. The chain is built from TRBV7-2 and TRBJ1-1; D is perhaps TRBD1 (5 bases). The CDR3 loop is CASSLDIYTEAFF. DNA for the CDR3: TGTGCCAGCAGCTTGGACATATACACTGAAGCTTTCTTT.